This T cell receptor beta chain is drawn from a study of T-cell reconstitution after alpha-beta-depleted transplantation in children. During its preparation, the TCRbeta library received unique molecular identifiers. TCRdb processed the PCR reads anew with MiXCR; each CDR3 protein has one entry. The sample shows around 530,000 distinct CDR3 sequences, approximately 30% of them seen only once. Trimming took 6 bases from V and 0 from J; bases not matched to a gene: 4. The CDR3 totals 14 residues. Germline V gene lookup returns CDR1 DFQATT and CDR2 SNEGSKA (reference sequence). The genes are TRBV20-1 and TRBJ2-7, with 11 bases aligning to TRBD2. This TCR came from a human donor who donated a stem cell graft to a child with aplastic anemia. The sample consisted of PBMCs from the stem cell graft donor, taken from the stem cell graft. CDR3 in amino acids: CSARLAGNSYEQYF. In DNA, the CDR3 is TGCAGTGCCCGACTAGCGGGAAACTCCTACGAGCAGTACTTC.